This T cell receptor beta chain was obtained from a study of monozygotic twins with inflammatory bowel disease. General observations from the study: Healthy co-twins showed greater TCRbeta diversity (inverse Simpson) than IBD patients. The existence of one strong signal or clonotype linked to IBD lacked support.

A template switching step added UMIs, each with a 6-nucleotide sample barcode. From its re-call of the 5' RACE reads, TCRdb lists each CDR3 protein once, without DNA. The ten most abundant clones cover just over 2.5% of a sample with about 380,000 distinct CDR3 sequences. Notes on this clonotype: Its antigen is unknown.

The CDR3 consists of 18 residues. The origin of this receptor is a human donor with ulcerative colitis or Crohn's disease, or a healthy co-twin of an affected twin (not recorded which). The V and J genes are TRBV12-3 or TRBV12-4 and TRBJ2-3; the TCRdb D gene call, TRBD2, has no DNA to confirm it. The sequenced sample consisted of blood. The CDR3 sequence is CASRPGGLAGVGTDTQYF.